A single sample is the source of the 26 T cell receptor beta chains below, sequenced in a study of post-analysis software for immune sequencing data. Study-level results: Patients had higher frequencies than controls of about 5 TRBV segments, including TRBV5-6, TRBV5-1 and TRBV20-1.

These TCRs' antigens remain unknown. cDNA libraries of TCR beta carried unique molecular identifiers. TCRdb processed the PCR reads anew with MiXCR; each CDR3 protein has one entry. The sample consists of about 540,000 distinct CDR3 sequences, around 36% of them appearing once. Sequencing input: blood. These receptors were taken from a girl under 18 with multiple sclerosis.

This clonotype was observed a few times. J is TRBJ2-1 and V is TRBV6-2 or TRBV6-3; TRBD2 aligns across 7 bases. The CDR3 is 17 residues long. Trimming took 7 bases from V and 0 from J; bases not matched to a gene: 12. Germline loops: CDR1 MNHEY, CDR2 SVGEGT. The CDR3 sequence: CASTNTWRGSSYNEQFF. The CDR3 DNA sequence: TGTGCCAGCACTAATACCTGGCGGGGGTCCTCCTACAATGAGCAGTTCTTC.

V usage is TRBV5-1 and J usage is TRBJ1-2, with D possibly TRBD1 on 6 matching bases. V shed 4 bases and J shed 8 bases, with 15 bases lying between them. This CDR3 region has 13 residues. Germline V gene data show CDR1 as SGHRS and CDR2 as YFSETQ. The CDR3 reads CASSPDYGGGYTF. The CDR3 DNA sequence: TGCGCCAGCAGCCCTGACTACGGGGGCGGCTACACCTTC.

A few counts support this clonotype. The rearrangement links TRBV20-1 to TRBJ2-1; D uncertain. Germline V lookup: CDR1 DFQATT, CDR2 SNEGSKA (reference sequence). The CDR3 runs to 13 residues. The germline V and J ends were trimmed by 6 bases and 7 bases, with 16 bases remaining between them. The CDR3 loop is CSAPLRYRNEQFF. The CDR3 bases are TGCAGTGCCCCACTACGGTATAGGAATGAGCAGTTCTTC.

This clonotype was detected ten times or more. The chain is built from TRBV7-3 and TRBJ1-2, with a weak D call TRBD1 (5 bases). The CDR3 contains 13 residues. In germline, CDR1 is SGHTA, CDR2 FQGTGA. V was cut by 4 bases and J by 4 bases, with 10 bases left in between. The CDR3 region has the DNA TGTGCCAGCAGCTCCACAGGCTCCTATGGCTACACCTTC. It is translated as CASSSTGSYGYTF.

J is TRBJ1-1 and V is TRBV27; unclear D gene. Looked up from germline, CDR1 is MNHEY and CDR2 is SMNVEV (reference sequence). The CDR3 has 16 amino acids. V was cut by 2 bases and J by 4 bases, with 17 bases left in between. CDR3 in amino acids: CASSLQIPVLGTEAFF. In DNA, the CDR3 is TGTGCCAGCAGTTTACAGATCCCCGTTTTGGGCACTGAAGCTTTCTTT.

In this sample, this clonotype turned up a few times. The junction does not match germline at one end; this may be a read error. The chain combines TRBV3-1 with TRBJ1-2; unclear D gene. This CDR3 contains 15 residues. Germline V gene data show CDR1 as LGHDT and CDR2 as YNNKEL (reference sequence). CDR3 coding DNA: TGTGCCAGCAGCTACACCCAATTCTCTAACTATGACTACACCTTC. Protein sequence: CASSYTQFSNYDYTF.

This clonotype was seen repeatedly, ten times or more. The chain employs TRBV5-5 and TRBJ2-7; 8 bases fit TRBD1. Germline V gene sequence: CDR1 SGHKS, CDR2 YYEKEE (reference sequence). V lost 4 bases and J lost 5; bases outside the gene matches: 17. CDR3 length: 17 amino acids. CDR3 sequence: CASSASPDRGGFHEQYF. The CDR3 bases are TGTGCCAGCAGCGCTTCTCCCGACAGGGGAGGTTTCCACGAGCAGTACTTC.

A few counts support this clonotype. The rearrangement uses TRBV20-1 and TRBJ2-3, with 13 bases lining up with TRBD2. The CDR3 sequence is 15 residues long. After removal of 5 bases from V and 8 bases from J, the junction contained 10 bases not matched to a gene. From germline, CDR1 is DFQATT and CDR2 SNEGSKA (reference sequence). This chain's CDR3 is CSASGLAGVSGTQYF. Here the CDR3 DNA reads TGCAGTGCTTCCGGACTAGCGGGGGTTTCGGGTACGCAGTATTTT.

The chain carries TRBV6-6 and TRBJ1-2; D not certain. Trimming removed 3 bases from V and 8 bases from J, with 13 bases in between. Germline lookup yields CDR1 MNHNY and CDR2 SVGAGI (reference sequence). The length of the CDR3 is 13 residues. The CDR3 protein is CASSYGPAGGYTF. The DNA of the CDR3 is TGTGCCAGCAGTTATGGACCGGCAGGCGGCTACACCTTC.

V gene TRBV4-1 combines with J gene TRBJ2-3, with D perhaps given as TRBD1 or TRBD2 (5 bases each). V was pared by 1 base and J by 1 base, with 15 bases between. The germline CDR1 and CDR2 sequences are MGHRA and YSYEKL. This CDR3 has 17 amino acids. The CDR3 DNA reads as TGCGCCAGCAGCCAAGTCGGCAGGGAGAAACGCACAGATACGCAGTATTTT. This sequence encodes CASSQVGREKRTDTQYF.

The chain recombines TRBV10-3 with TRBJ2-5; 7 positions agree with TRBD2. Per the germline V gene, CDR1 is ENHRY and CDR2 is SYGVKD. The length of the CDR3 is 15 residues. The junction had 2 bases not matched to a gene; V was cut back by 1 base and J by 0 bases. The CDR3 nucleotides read TGTGCCATCAGTGAGTTGGGGGGGAACCAAGAGACCCAGTACTTC. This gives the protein CAISELGGNQETQYF.

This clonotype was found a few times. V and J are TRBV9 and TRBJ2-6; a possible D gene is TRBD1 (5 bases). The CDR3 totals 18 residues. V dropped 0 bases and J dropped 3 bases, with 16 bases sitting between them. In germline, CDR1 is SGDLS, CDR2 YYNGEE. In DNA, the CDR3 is TGTGCCAGCAGCGTAGCTTTAGGGCAGGGTCGTGGGGCCAACGTCCTGACTTTC. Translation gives CASSVALGQGRGANVLTF.

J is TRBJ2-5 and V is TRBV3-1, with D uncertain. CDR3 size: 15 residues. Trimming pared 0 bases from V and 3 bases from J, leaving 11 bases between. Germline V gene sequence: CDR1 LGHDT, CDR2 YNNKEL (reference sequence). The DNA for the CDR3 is TGTGCCAGCAGCCAAGAACCCCGGTGGGAAGAGACCCAGTACTTC. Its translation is CASSQEPRWEETQYF.

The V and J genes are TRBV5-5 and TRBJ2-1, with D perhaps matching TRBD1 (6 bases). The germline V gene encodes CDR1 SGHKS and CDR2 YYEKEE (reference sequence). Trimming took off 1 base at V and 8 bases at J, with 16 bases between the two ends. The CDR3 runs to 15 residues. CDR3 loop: CASSLFEQGLYEQFF. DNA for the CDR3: TGTGCCAGCAGCTTGTTCGAACAGGGCCTCTATGAGCAGTTCTTC.

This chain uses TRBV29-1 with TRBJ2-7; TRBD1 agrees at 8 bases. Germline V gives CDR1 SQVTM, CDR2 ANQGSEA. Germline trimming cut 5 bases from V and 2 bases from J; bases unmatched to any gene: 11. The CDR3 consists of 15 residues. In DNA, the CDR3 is TGCAGCGTTTATCTACCGGAGGGACAGGCCTACGAGCAGTACTTC. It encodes CSVYLPEGQAYEQYF.

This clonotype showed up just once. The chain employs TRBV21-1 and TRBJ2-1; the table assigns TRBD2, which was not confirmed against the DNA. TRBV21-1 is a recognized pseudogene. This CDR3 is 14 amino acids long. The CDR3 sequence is CASSSPRGRNEQFF. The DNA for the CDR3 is TGTGCCAGCAGCTCTCCGAGGGGGAGGAATGAGCAGTTCTTC.

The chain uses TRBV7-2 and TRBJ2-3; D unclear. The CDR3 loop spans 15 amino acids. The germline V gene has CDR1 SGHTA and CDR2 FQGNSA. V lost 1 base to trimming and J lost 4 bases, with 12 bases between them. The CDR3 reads CASSLVAKGSDTQYF. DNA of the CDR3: TGTGCCAGCAGCTTAGTCGCAAAAGGGTCAGATACGCAGTATTTT.

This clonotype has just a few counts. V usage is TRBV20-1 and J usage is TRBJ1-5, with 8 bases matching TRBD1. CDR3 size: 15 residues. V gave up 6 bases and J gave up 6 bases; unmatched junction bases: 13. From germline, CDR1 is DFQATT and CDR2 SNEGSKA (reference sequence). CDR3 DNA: TGCAGTGCAAACCTCCAGGGGGCTTTTGCTCAGCCCCAGCATTTT. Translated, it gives CSANLQGAFAQPQHF.

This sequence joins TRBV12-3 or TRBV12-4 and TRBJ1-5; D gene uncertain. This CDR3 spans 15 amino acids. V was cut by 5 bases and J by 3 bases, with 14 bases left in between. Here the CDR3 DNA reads TGTGCCAGCAGTCGGGAACAGCTTGACAATCAGCCCCAGCATTTT. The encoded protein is CASSREQLDNQPQHF.

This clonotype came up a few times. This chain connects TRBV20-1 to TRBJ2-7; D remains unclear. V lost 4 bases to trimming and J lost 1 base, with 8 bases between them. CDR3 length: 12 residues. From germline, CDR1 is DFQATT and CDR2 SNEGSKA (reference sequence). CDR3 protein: CSATADSYEQYF. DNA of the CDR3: TGCAGTGCTACGGCAGATTCCTACGAGCAGTACTTC.

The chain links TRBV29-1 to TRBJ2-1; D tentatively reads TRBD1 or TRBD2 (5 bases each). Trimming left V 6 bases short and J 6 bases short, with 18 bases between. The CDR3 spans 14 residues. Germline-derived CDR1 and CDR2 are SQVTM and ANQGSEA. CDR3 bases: TGCAGCGTGGTGGGACGAGCGGCGCGCAATGAGCAGTTCTTC. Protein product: CSVVGRAARNEQFF.

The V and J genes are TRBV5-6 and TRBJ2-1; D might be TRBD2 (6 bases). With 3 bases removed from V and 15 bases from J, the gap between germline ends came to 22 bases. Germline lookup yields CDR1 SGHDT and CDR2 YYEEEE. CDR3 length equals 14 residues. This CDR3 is CASSYSQAGGLGFF. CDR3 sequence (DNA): TGTGCCAGCAGCTACTCTCAAGCTGGGGGGTTGGGGTTCTTC.

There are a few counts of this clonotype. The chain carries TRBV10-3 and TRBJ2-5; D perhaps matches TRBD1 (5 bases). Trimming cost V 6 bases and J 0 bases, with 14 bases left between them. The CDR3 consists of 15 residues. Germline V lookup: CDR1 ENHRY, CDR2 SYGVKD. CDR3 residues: CAIRSRTTDQETQYF. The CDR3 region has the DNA TGTGCCATCAGGTCTAGGACGACAGACCAAGAGACCCAGTACTTC.

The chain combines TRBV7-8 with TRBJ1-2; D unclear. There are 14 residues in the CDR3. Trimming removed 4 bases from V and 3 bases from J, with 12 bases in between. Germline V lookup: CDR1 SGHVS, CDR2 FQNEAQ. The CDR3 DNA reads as TGTGCCAGCAGCTCCTTTCTTGGGCACTATGGCTACACCTTC. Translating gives CASSSFLGHYGYTF.

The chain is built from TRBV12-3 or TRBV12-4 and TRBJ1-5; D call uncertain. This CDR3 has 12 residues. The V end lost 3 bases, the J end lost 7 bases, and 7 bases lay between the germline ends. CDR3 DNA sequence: TGTGCCAGCAGTTTGAAGGGACAGCCCCAGCATTTT. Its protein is CASSLKGQPQHF.

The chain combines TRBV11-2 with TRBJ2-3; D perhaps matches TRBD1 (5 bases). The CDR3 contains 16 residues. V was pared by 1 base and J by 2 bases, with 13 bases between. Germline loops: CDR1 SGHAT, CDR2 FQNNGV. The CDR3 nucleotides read TGTGCCAGCAGCTTAGGTTACAGGTTAAACACAGATACGCAGTATTTT. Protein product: CASSLGYRLNTDTQYF.